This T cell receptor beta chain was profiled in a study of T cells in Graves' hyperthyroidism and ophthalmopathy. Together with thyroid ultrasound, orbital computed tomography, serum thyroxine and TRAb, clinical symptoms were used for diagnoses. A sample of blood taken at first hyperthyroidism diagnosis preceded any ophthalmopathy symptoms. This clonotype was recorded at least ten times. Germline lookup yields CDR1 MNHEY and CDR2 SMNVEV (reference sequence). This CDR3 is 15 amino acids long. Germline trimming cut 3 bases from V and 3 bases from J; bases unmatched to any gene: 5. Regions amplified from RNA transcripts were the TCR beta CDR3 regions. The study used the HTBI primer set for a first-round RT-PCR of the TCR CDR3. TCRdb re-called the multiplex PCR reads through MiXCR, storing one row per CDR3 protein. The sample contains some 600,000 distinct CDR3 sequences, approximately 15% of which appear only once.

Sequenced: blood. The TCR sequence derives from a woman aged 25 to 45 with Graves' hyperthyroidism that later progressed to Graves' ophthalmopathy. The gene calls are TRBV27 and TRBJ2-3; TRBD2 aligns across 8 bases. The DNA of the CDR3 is TGTGCCAGCAGTTTGAAGCGGGAGAGGACAGATACGCAGTATTTT. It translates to CASSLKRERTDTQYF.